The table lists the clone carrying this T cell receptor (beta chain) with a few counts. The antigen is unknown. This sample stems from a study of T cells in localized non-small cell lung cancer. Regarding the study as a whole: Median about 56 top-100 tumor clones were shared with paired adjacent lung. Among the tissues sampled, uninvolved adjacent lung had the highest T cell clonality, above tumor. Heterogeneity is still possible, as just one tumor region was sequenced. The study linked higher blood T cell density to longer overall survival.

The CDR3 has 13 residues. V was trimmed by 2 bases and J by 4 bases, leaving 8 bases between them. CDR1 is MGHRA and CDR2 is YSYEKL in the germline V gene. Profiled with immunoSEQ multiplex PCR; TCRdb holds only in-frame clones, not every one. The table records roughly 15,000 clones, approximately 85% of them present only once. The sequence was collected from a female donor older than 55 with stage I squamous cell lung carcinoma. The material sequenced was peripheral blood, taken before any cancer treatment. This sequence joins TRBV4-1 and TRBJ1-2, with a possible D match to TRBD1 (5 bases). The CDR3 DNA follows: TGCGCCAGCAGCCAACAGGGTAGCTATGGCTACACCTTC. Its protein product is CASSQQGSYGYTF.